The clone carrying this TCR beta chain was found many times. Its antigen is not identified. Germline CDR1 and CDR2: GTSNPN and SVGIG (reference sequence). The V and J ends lost 5 bases and 5 bases, in that order; junction bases with no gene match: 12. CDR3 length: 15 amino acids. MiXCR, run by TCRdb on the 5' RACE reads, gives a single entry per CDR3 protein. The data show 250,000 or so distinct CDR3 sequences, roughly 3.7% seen once. The source of the sample is a study of T cells after yellow fever vaccination. About the study: The SMART-Seq v4 Ultra Low Input method served to prepare the low-cell-number fractions.

Study-wide results and limits: CD4 and CD8 compartments shared a small share of clonotypes. Subsequent booster samples again held most clones from primary vaccination (around 96% CD4, about 90% CD8). Peaking on day 5 versus 15, the secondary response was faster but weaker.

The J gene is TRBJ2-3, the V gene TRBV30; 8 bases are a match to TRBD2. This TCR was recovered from a man aged 18 to 35 who received the YFV17D yellow fever vaccine. The input for sequencing was PBMCs, taken 15 days after the yellow fever booster vaccination. The CDR3 reads CAWHSGETQIDTQYF. The CDR3 DNA reads TGTGCCTGGCATAGCGGGGAAACCCAAATAGATACGCAGTATTTT.